This TCR beta chain was captured in a study of cytomegalovirus exposure and HLA in healthy donors. Germline V gene data show CDR1 as SQVTM and CDR2 as ANQGSEA. Trimming cost V 3 bases and J 0 bases; bases outside gene matches: 5. The CDR3 runs 15 residues. Amplification used 60 Vbeta primers and 13 Jbeta primers. Produced via immunoSEQ multiplex PCR; TCRdb's table is partial and in-frame only. The table shows around 95,000 clones, with 82% occurring only once. The J gene is TRBJ1-1, the V gene TRBV29-1, with 9 bases identical to TRBD1. The source material was PBMCs. The clonotype was recovered from a man aged 30 to 45 in good health and CMV-seropositive. This CDR3 reads CSVDLGQGMNTEAFF. Here the CDR3 DNA reads TGCAGCGTTGATTTAGGACAGGGGATGAACACTGAAGCTTTCTTT.